Only one count was recorded for the clone carrying this T cell receptor (beta chain). Its target is not known. Clones were read by immunoSEQ multiplex PCR, and TCRdb kept only the in-frame ones, dropping some. The data contain a few million clones, less than 95% of them seen just once; the ten biggest clones take up approximately 0.41%. The source of the sample is a study of shared clonotypes between healthy human individuals. The CDR3 spans 15 residues. CDR1 is LGHNA and CDR2 is YSLEER in the germline V gene. Trimming took 4 bases from V and 8 from J; bases not matched to a gene: 10. General study results and limits: Some naive CD4 clonotypes, 4.5% to 5.5%, turned up in common across a few donors.

Source material: naive CD4+ T cells from PBMCs. Subset described: CD45RA+ positively selected. This TCR was sampled from a man aged 18 to 30 in good health. Some clones in this sample may be carry-over from other donors' samples. This chain connects TRBV4-3 to TRBJ2-1; 8 bases map to TRBD2. CDR3 in amino acids: CASSPVGREVDEQFF. CDR3 DNA: TGCGCCAGCAGCCCCGTCGGGAGGGAAGTCGATGAGCAGTTCTTC.